These T cell receptor beta chains were read from a single sample in a study of OX40 agonist ivuxolimab in advanced cancers. Sequencing was performed with immunoSEQ multiplex PCR; in TCRdb, only in-frame clones are kept and a portion is missing. The data show 70,000 to 85,000 clones, around 94% seen once. The sample was CD4+ or CD8+ T cells sorted from blood, taken in a trial of the OX40 agonist ivuxolimab. All receptors come from an adult with an advanced solid tumor such as melanoma, head and neck, liver or kidney cancer. Each CDR3 is given with its conserved first and last residue. Fields, in order: D gene, V gene, clone size, J gene, CDR3 protein, CDR3 DNA. A D gene is named only where the DNA matches it firmly. Not every row has a clone size; where given, it reads once, few, many or a size class.

TRBD2,TRBV19,NA,TRBJ2-1,CASSIGLAQSSYNEQFF,TGTGCCAGTAGTATCGGACTAGCGCAAAGCTCCTACAATGAGCAGTTCTTC
NA,TRBV7-9,NA,TRBJ1-1,CASSLSGTEAFF,TGTGCCAGCAGCTTATCGGGTACTGAAGCTTTCTTT
NA,TRBV18,once,TRBJ1-3,CASSPTDRTAYTIYF,TGTGCCAGCTCACCAACCGACAGGACGGCATACACCATATATTTT
NA,TRBV6-1,once,TRBJ2-3,CASSESVYHDPDTQYF,TGTGCCAGCAGTGAATCAGTCTACCACGACCCAGATACGCAGTATTTT
TRBD2,TRBV13,once,TRBJ2-5,CASSLVSALAGDAETQYF,TGTGCCAGCAGCTTAGTATCGGCACTAGCGGGAGATGCGGAGACCCAGTACTTC
NA,TRBV27,NA,TRBJ1-5,CASSFGQGINQPQHF,TGTGCCAGCAGTTTTGGGCAGGGGATCAATCAGCCCCAGCATTTT
NA,TRBV27,NA,TRBJ1-5,CASSLSVEQPQHF,TGTGCCAGCAGTTTATCGGTGGAGCAGCCCCAGCATTTT
TRBD2,TRBV4-1,NA,TRBJ2-1,CASSQPELAGPHNEQFF,TGCGCCAGCAGCCAACCCGAACTAGCGGGGCCCCATAATGAGCAGTTCTTC
TRBD1,TRBV27,NA,TRBJ1-2,CASSLSHYGQGNYGYTF,TGTGCCAGCAGTTTATCCCATTACGGACAGGGCAACTATGGCTACACCTTC
NA,TRBV19,NA,TRBJ1-1,CASSIGPGLDNTEAFF,TGTGCCAGTAGTATAGGCCCCGGACTTGACAACACTGAAGCTTTCTTT
NA,TRBV25-1,NA,TRBJ1-2,CASSEYIQYGYTF,TGTGCCAGCAGTGAATATATCCAGTATGGCTACACCTTC
TRBD2,TRBV9,NA,TRBJ2-5,CASNSGTGETQYF,TGTGCCAGCAATAGCGGGACGGGGGAGACCCAGTACTTC
TRBD2,TRBV6-5,once,TRBJ2-7,CASSYGSGGSYEQYF,TGTGCCAGCAGTTACGGTAGCGGGGGGTCCTACGAGCAGTACTTC
NA,TRBV29-1,NA,TRBJ2-5,CSVPGQETQYF,TGCAGCGTTCCGGGTCAAGAGACCCAGTACTTC
TRBD2,TRBV27,NA,TRBJ2-2,CASSPRGAGELFF,TGTGCCAGCAGTCCCCGGGGGGCCGGGGAGCTGTTTTTT
NA,TRBV27,NA,TRBJ1-2,CASSLSGLGGYTF,TGTGCCAGCAGTTTATCAGGGTTGGGTGGCTACACCTTC
TRBD1,TRBV7-9,NA,TRBJ2-7,CASSFGGTGGTYEQYF,TGTGCCAGCAGCTTTGGAGGAACAGGGGGAACCTACGAGCAGTACTTC
NA,TRBV7-3,NA,TRBJ2-4,CASSFYGIAKNIQYF,TGTGCCAGCAGCTTTTACGGGATAGCCAAAAACATTCAGTACTTC
TRBD1,TRBV6-5,NA,TRBJ2-7,CASSYSGQGSYEQYF,TGTGCCAGCAGTTACTCAGGACAGGGGAGCTACGAGCAGTACTTC
NA,TRBV9,NA,TRBJ2-7,CASSVDSPTYEQYF,TGTGCCAGCAGCGTAGACAGTCCCACCTACGAGCAGTACTTC
NA,TRBV19,NA,TRBJ2-7,CASSMVRSHEQYF,TGTGCCAGTAGTATGGTGAGGTCCCACGAGCAGTACTTC
NA,TRBV7-6,once,TRBJ2-3,CASSLGSAPDTQYF,TGTGCCAGCAGCTTAGGGTCCGCTCCCGATACGCAGTATTTT
NA,TRBV11-2,NA,TRBJ2-7,CASRLGGRGKQYF,TGTGCCAGCAGACTGGGCGGAAGGGGCAAGCAGTACTTC
NA,TRBV5-1,NA,TRBJ1-2,CASSGLGGSYGYTF,TGCGCCAGCAGTGGGCTGGGAGGAAGCTATGGCTACACCTTC
TRBD2,TRBV11-1,once,TRBJ2-1,CASSSKRGIYNEQFF,TGTGCCAGCAGCTCAAAGCGGGGCATCTACAATGAGCAGTTCTTC
NA,TRBV4-1,NA,TRBJ2-7,CASSPPSGPREQYF,TGCGCCAGCAGCCCCCCATCGGGGCCTCGGGAGCAGTACTTC
NA,TRBV28,few,TRBJ2-6,CASSLRDITLLRANVLTF,TGTGCCAGCAGTTTAAGGGACATCACCCTTTTGAGGGCCAACGTCCTGACTTTC
NA,TRBV11-2,NA,TRBJ2-7,CASSSGTGYYEQYF,TGTGCCAGCAGCTCCGGGACTGGCTACTACGAGCAGTACTTC
NA,TRBV4-3,few,TRBJ2-7,CASSQDGPLGLRHEQYF,TGCGCCAGCAGCCAAGATGGGCCCCTGGGGCTTAGGCACGAGCAGTACTTC
NA,TRBV30,few,TRBJ2-5,CAWSVDRTEETQYF,TGTGCCTGGAGTGTAGATCGGACAGAAGAGACCCAGTACTTC